The clone carrying this T cell receptor (beta chain) has at least ten counts. No antigen is known for it. This sample is part of a study of neurological immune-mediated disorders. Study observations and caveats: When repertoires were grouped phylogenetically, those of 18 of 34 multiple sclerosis patients fell into one related-CDR3 cluster, a possible signature.

This CDR3 is built from 11 residues. V shed 2 bases and J shed 5 bases, with 4 bases lying between them. Germline values: CDR1 DFQATT, CDR2 SNEGSKA (reference sequence). The study built unsorted libraries from 2 million PBMCs kept at -80 C. 5'RACE with 10-nucleotide random UMIs produced the cDNA. The yield of each sequencing run was over 170 million TCR-beta sequences from 15-18 subjects. TCRdb passed the 5' RACE reads through MiXCR, listing each CDR3 protein once. Of approximately 100,000 distinct CDR3 sequences listed, 3.5% to 4% are singletons. The gene calls are TRBV20-1 and TRBJ2-1, with D unresolved. The sequenced sample was PBMCs. The source is a woman between 18 and 29 years old with multiple sclerosis. CDR3 nucleotides: TGCAGTGCTAGACGGAACAATGAGCAGTTCTTC. Translating gives CSARRNNEQFF.